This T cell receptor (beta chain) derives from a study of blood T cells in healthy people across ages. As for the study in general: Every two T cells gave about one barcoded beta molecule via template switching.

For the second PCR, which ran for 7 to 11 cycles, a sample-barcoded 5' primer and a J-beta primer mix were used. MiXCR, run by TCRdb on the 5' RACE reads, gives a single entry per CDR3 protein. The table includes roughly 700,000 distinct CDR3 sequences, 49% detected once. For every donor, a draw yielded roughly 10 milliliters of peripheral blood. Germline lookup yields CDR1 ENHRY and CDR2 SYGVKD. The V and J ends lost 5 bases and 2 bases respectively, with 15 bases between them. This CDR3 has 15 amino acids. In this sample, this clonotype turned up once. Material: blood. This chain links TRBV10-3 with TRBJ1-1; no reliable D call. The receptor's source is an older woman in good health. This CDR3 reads CAISKTPADNTEAFF. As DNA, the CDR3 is TGTGCCATCAGTAAAACTCCCGCGGACAACACTGAAGCTTTCTTT.